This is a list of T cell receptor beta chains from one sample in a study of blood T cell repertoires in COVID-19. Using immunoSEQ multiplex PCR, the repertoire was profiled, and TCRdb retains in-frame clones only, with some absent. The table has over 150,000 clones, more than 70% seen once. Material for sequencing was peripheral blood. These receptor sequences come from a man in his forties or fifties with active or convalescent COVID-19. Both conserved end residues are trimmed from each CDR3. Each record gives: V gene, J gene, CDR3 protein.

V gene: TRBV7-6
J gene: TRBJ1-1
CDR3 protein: ASSTREGMSTEAF

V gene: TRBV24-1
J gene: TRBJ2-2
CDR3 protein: ATSDLGLGSNTGELF

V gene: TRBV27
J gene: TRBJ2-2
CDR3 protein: ASRPGGGELF

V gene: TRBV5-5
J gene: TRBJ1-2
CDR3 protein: ASSLVGLNYGYT

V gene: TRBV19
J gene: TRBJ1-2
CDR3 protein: ASKLTALANYGYT

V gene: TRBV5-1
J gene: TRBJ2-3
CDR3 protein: ASSQATTSTDTQY

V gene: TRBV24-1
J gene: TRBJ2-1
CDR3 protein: ATSDPGLAGKYNEQF

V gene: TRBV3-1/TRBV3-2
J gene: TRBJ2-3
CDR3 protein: ASSQEPGQGTDTQY

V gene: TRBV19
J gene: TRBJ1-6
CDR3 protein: ASKYGGDSGSPLH

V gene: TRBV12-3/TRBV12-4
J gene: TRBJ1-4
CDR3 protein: ASRWGEVEKLF

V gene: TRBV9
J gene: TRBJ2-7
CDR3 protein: ASSVDGASGVNGYEQY

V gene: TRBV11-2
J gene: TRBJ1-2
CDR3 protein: ASSPGGGVPNYGYT

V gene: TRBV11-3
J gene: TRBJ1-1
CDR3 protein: ASSFNSNTEAF

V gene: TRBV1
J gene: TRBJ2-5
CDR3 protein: TSGSGSEETQY

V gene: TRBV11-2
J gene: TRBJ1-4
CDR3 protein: ASSLEGLPGGEKLF